This TCR beta chain was sequenced for a study of blood T cell repertoires in COVID-19. Germline V lookup: CDR1 LGHDT, CDR2 YNNKEL (reference sequence). The CDR3 is made up of 14 amino acids. Trimming cost V 0 bases and J 8 bases, with 13 bases left between them. TCRdb keeps only in-frame clones here, not all; method: immunoSEQ multiplex PCR. Of roughly 150,000 clones in the sample, 90% were seen once. The chain has TRBV3-1 (or the pseudogene TRBV3-2) and TRBJ1-2; tentatively, D is TRBD1 (6 bases). This TCR derives from a man aged 55 to 69 with active or convalescent COVID-19. Input material: peripheral blood. CDR3 loop: CASSQEPGQGGYTF. DNA of the CDR3: TGTGCCAGCAGCCAAGAACCAGGGCAGGGGGGCTACACCTTC.